What follows are 5 T cell receptor beta chains derived from one specimen sequenced in a study of T cells in Graves' hyperthyroidism and ophthalmopathy (dated by TCRdb to the late 2010s). The method behind the library was multiplex PCR. Sequencing was performed on an Illumina HiSeq 2000. The TCR beta CDR3 regions were amplified from RNA transcripts. The first round of RT-PCR for the TCR CDR3 was performed with the HTBI primer set and the Qiagen OneStep RT-PCR kit. TCRdb reworked the public reads: Q25 trimming with fastp, MiXCR clone assembly, productive beta chains retained. Identical CDR3 protein sequences are pooled into one entry, listed with their most common genes and DNA. The sample profile shows around 480,000 distinct CDR3 sequences; around an eighth of them were found once. The ten most abundant clones make up around a sixth of the sample. The specimen sequenced was blood. Every receptor here comes from a woman under 30 with Graves' hyperthyroidism.

This clonotype was recorded at least ten times. The chain uses TRBV11-2 and TRBJ2-2; 7 bases are shared with TRBD2. The junction had 8 bases not matched to a gene; V was cut back by 0 bases and J by 1 base. Germline CDR1 reads SGHAT; CDR2 reads FQNNGV. The CDR3 extends over 18 amino acids. Written as DNA, the CDR3 is TGTGCCAGCAGCTTAGATCTAGGGCTAGCGGTGAACACCGGGGAGCTGTTTTTT. It codes for CASSLDLGLAVNTGELFF.

In its sample, this clonotype was seen a few times. The genes are TRBV6-1 and TRBJ2-7; D may correspond to TRBD1 or TRBD2 (5 bases each). The V gene lost 7 bases and the J gene lost 2 bases, with 21 bases spanning the gap. The CDR3 has 16 amino acids. CDR1 and CDR2 (germline): MNHNS, SASEGT. CDR3 nucleotides: TGTGCCAGCATCGGGCAGGGACGGTCTGGGGCCTACGAGCAGTACTTC. Its translation is CASIGQGRSGAYEQYF.

Of note for this clonotype: A junction end diverges from the germline sequence, so it may reflect a read error. The V and J genes are TRBV29-1 and TRBJ1-2; 8 bases are a match to TRBD1. Germline-derived CDR1 and CDR2 are SQVTM and ANQGSEA. CDR3 length equals 18 residues. The DNA of the CDR3 is TGCAGCGACGTAATACCTTGGACAGGGCCCTCTTCTAACTATGGCTTCACCTTC. Translating it yields CSDVIPWTGPSSNYGFTF.

Many counts were recorded for this clonotype. The V and J genes are TRBV11-2 and TRBJ1-1, with D perhaps matching TRBD1 (5 bases). Germline loops: CDR1 SGHAT, CDR2 FQNNGV. The length of the CDR3 is 17 residues. V dropped 3 bases and J dropped 5 bases, with 22 bases sitting between them. The CDR3: CASSLPIPRAGWTEAFF. The CDR3 DNA follows: TGTGCCAGCAGCTTGCCCATCCCCCGGGCAGGGTGGACTGAAGCTTTCTTT.

The CDR3 DNA follows: TGTGCCATCAGGCCGACAGGGGGAGAATCCTGGGACGAGCAGTACTTC. Amino acid sequence: CAIRPTGGESWDEQYF. This rearrangement joins TRBV10-3 to TRBJ2-7; 9 nucleotides agree with TRBD1. In germline, CDR1 is ENHRY, CDR2 SYGVKD. The ends lost 6 bases at V and 5 bases at J; junction bases unmatched: 14. The CDR3 has 16 residues.